What follows are 16 T cell receptor beta chains derived from one specimen sequenced in a study of CD8 T cells in ankylosing spondylitis. TCRdb re-called the 5' RACE reads through MiXCR, storing one row per CDR3 protein. The sample comprises under 170,000 distinct CDR3 sequences, under 55% of which are singletons, and about 16% rests with the top ten. The source material was synovial fluid, either unsorted or a sorted T cell fraction (not recorded which). The source is a male donor with ankylosing spondylitis.

This clonotype was observed a few times. The chain uses TRBV19 and TRBJ1-2; no firm D call. The CDR3 runs to 14 residues. The V end was cut by 3 bases, the J end by 2 bases, with 10 bases between. Germline V gene sequence: CDR1 LNHDA, CDR2 SQIVND (reference sequence). The CDR3: CASSIMTGNYGYTF. DNA for the CDR3: TGTGCCAGTAGTATTATGACCGGGAACTATGGCTACACCTTC.

This clonotype was counted a few times. The V call is TRBV4-3, the J call TRBJ2-7, with 9 bases fitting TRBD1. The junction had 6 bases not matched to a gene; V was cut back by 2 bases and J by 1 base. Germline lookup yields CDR1 LGHNA and CDR2 YSLEER. The CDR3 is made up of 16 amino acids. This chain's CDR3 is CASSQYPGQGSYEQYF. CDR3 DNA: TGCGCCAGCAGCCAATACCCGGGACAGGGTTCCTACGAGCAGTACTTC.

This clonotype has ten or more counts. The J gene is TRBJ2-3, the V gene TRBV4-2; the match to TRBD2 covers 10 bases. The trim removed 2 bases at V and 4 bases at J, leaving 9 bases unmatched. This CDR3 contains 17 residues. Germline CDR1 is LGHNA and CDR2 is YNFKEQ. The CDR3 region is CASSQLKAGGPSDTQYF. The CDR3 DNA reads TGTGCCAGCAGCCAACTCAAAGCGGGAGGGCCTTCAGATACGCAGTATTTT.

The chain employs TRBV12-3 or TRBV12-4 and TRBJ1-1; D unresolved. With 3 bases removed from V and 6 bases from J, the gap between germline ends came to 14 bases. This CDR3 spans 14 amino acids. The CDR3 nucleotides are TGTGCCAGCAGTTTCAGTGTAGTATTCTCTGAAGCTTTCTTT. Its protein product is CASSFSVVFSEAFF.

The V gene is TRBV14, the J gene TRBJ2-3, with a tentative D call TRBD1 (6 bases). This CDR3 has 13 amino acids. V was pared by 6 bases and J by 2 bases, with 9 bases between. Germline V lookup: CDR1 SGHDN, CDR2 FVKESK. The CDR3 loop is CASRKGDTDTQYF. The CDR3, as DNA: TGTGCCAGCAGGAAGGGGGACACAGATACGCAGTATTTT. Filled out from reference TRBV14 and TRBJ2-3, the complete variable domain reads EAGVTQFPSHSVIEKGQTVTLRCDPISGHDNLYWYRRVMGKEIKFLLHFVKESKQDESGMPNNRFLAERTGGTYSTLKVQPAELEDSGVYFCASRKGDTDTQYFGPGTRLTVL.

Turning to this clonotype: A much larger clone is a single base away; this may be a read error. This chain uses TRBV7-9 with TRBJ2-7; D gene uncertain. CDR1 is SEHNR, CDR2 FQNEAQ, per germline (reference sequence). V was trimmed by 6 bases and J by 3 bases, leaving 6 bases between them. This CDR3 is built from 11 residues. The CDR3 protein is CASSYYYEQYF. DNA of the CDR3: TGTGCCAGCAGTTACTACTACGAGCAGTACTTC. Drawing the rest from reference TRBV7-9 and TRBJ2-7, the complete variable domain is DTGVSQNPRHKITKRGQNVTFRCDPISEHNRLYWYRQTLGQGPEFLTYFQNEAQLEKSRLLSDRFSAERPKGSFSTLEIQRTEQGDSAMYLCASSYYYEQYFGPGTRLTVT.

The J gene is TRBJ1-1, the V gene TRBV29-1; D unresolved. The CDR3 is 17 amino acids. Germline V gene data show CDR1 as SQVTM and CDR2 as ANQGSEA. Trimming removed 5 bases from V and 1 base from J, with 23 bases in between. The CDR3 DNA reads as TGCAGCGTTCTTACCGTCGCCGCCCCCTCGGAGAACACTGAAGCTTTCTTT. Translating it yields CSVLTVAAPSENTEAFF.

The chain combines TRBV10-2 with TRBJ2-2; D gene ambiguous. This CDR3 has 13 amino acids. Trimming took 8 bases from V and 3 from J, leaving 10 bases between them. Germline V gives CDR1 WSHSY, CDR2 SAAADI. The CDR3 here is CASVSRDTGELFF. The CDR3 DNA reads as TGCGCCAGCGTTTCTCGAGACACCGGGGAGCTGTTTTTT.

The rearrangement joins TRBV2 to TRBJ1-4, with D perhaps matching TRBD1 (6 bases). Germline V CDR1 and CDR2: SNHLY, FYNNEI. The germline V and J ends were trimmed by 8 bases and 4 bases, with 17 bases remaining between them. The CDR3 is made up of 15 amino acids. This CDR3 is CASWGQEDFNEKLFF. CDR3 nucleotide sequence: TGTGCCAGCTGGGGGCAGGAGGACTTTAATGAAAAACTGTTTTTT.

The chain is built from TRBV12-3 or TRBV12-4 and TRBJ2-5; TRBD2 agrees at 9 bases. This CDR3 has 18 amino acids. The V segment lost 5 bases and the J segment 7 bases; nucleotides outside the gene matches: 20. The chain's CDR3 is CASSPWGGGLAGRGTQYF. The CDR3 DNA reads as TGTGCCAGCAGTCCTTGGGGGGGCGGGCTAGCGGGAAGGGGGACCCAGTACTTC.

The chain recombines TRBV12-3 or TRBV12-4 with TRBJ2-2; 9 nucleotides match TRBD1. V dropped 5 bases and J dropped 5; count of bases not matched to a gene: 15. This CDR3 is 18 amino acids long. The CDR3 nucleotides read TGTGCCAGCAGTGCACCACCGGGACAGGGCGTCAGTACCGGGGAGCTGTTTTTT. This gives the protein CASSAPPGQGVSTGELFF.

The chain uses TRBV12-3 or TRBV12-4 and TRBJ1-5; a weak D match, TRBD1 (6 bases). Trimming stripped 6 bases from V and 2 bases from J, with 14 bases between. The length of the CDR3 is 15 residues. Here the CDR3 DNA reads TGTGCCAGCAGGGTTGAAGGGGGAGGCAATCAGCCCCAGCATTTT. It encodes CASRVEGGGNQPQHF.

The rearrangement uses TRBV5-1 and TRBJ2-7; no reliable D call. The V end lost 1 base, the J end lost 3 bases, and 11 bases lay between the germline ends. CDR1 is SGHRS, CDR2 YFSETQ, per germline. The CDR3 length is 14 residues. DNA for the CDR3: TGCGCCAGCAGCTTGTCCCCTTTATACTACGAGCAGTACTTC. It codes for CASSLSPLYYEQYF. Supplemented by reference TRBV5-1 and TRBJ2-7, the full variable domain reads KAGVTQTPRYLIKTRGQQVTLSCSPISGHRSVSWYQQTPGQGLQFLFEYFSETQRNKGNFPGRFSGRQFSNSRSEMNVSTLELGDSALYLCASSLSPLYYEQYFGPGTRLTVT.

J is TRBJ1-5 and V is TRBV27; TRBD1 might be the D (6 bases). V shed 4 bases and J shed 5 bases, with 9 bases lying between them. The V gene's germline CDR1 is MNHEY and CDR2 SMNVEV (reference sequence). The CDR3 is made up of 13 amino acids. The CDR3: CASSYREDQPQHF. The CDR3 region has the DNA TGTGCCAGCAGTTACAGGGAGGATCAGCCCCAGCATTTT.

This clonotype was seen a few times. This sequence joins TRBV15 and TRBJ2-3; 8 bases match TRBD2. There are 16 residues in the CDR3. The germline V gene encodes CDR1 LNHNV and CDR2 YYDKDF (reference sequence). Germline trimming cut 5 bases from V and 2 bases from J; bases unmatched to any gene: 9. The CDR3: CATSGALAAATDTQYF. The CDR3 nucleotides read TGTGCCACCAGCGGGGCACTAGCGGCGGCCACAGATACGCAGTATTTT.

This clonotype was observed a handful of times. This sequence joins TRBV7-8 and TRBJ2-7; maybe TRBD1 (5 bases). Per the germline V gene, CDR1 is SGHVS and CDR2 is FQNEAQ. CDR3 size: 15 residues. Trimming took 3 bases from V and 3 from J, leaving 15 bases between them. This CDR3 is CASSFWAGNYYEQYF. The CDR3 nucleotides read TGTGCCAGCAGCTTCTGGGCAGGGAACTACTACGAGCAGTACTTC.